The sequence of this TCR beta chain was determined in a study of T-cell reconstitution after alpha-beta-depleted transplantation in children. Whole-study findings and limits: Some patients' high day-60 TCRbeta diversity was attributed to recipient cells surviving conditioning. Newly produced T cells mostly accounted for T-cell counts and diversity one year post-transplant. There were reportedly several hundred expanded graft clones from which alpha-beta T cells came about two months after transplant.

V was pared by 6 bases and J by 8 bases, with 9 bases of the junction left unmatched. The germline V gene has CDR1 KGHSH and CDR2 LQKENI. CDR3 length: 14 amino acids. During its preparation, the TCRbeta library received unique molecular identifiers. MiXCR was run by TCRdb on the PCR reads, yielding one entry per CDR3 protein. The sample carries 530,000 or so distinct CDR3 sequences, 25% to 30% recorded once. As to this clonotype: Its antigen is as yet unknown.

The sample in question was PBMCs, obtained before TCRalphabeta/CD19-depleted stem cell transplant. The chain links TRBV18 to TRBJ2-1; 8 bases align to TRBD2. This clonotype originated in a boy under two years old with Wiskott-Aldrich syndrome, due to receive a stem cell transplant. This CDR3 is CASSQLAAQDEQFF. The CDR3 coding sequence is TGTGCCAGCTCCCAACTAGCGGCCCAGGATGAGCAGTTCTTC.